The 16 T cell receptor beta chains in this list originate from one sample, sequenced in a study of cytomegalovirus exposure and HLA in healthy donors (dated by TCRdb to 2017 to 2019). The library relied on the immunoSEQ multiplex PCR assay. TCRdb retrieved this table from immuneACCESS and kept in-frame rearrangements only. Not all clones are present; in checked studies, unresolved V genes account for under half, and no reason is known for the remainder. The sample table contains some 230,000 clones; only one count was recorded for 90% to 95% of them. The top ten hold around 1% of the sample. The sample comprised PBMCs. The receptor source for this set is a woman between 18 and 29 years old in good health and CMV-seronegative.

In DNA, the CDR3 is TGTGCCAGCAGCCGCCTAGCGGGAGATAACACCGGGGAGCTGTTTTTT. The encoded protein is CASSRLAGDNTGELFF. The rearrangement joins TRBV7-9 to TRBJ2-2, with 10 bases lining up with TRBD2. V was pared by 5 bases and J by 2 bases, with 5 bases of the junction left unmatched. The germline gives CDR1 SEHNR, CDR2 FQNEAQ (reference sequence). The CDR3 contains 16 residues.

This chain connects TRBV11-2 to TRBJ1-3; D gene ambiguous. The CDR3 sequence is 16 residues long. CDR1 and CDR2 from the germline V gene are SGHAT and FQNNGV. The V end lost 6 bases, the J end lost 0 bases, and 15 bases lay between the germline ends. The CDR3 region has the DNA TGTGCCAGCAGGAGAGGGAGCGGCCCCTCTGGAAACACCATATATTTT. It yields the protein CASRRGSGPSGNTIYF.

The chain combines TRBV5-1 with TRBJ1-5, with D perhaps TRBD1 (6 bases). Germline V CDR1 and CDR2: SGHRS, YFSETQ. V lost 2 bases and J lost 5, with 14 bases in between. CDR3 length equals 15 residues. The CDR3 nucleotides are TGCGCCAGCAGCTTCGATACAGGGACCCATCAGCCCCAGCATTTT. Translated, it gives CASSFDTGTHQPQHF.

This clone was seen only once. V usage is TRBV6-1 and J usage is TRBJ1-3; no firm D call. This CDR3 has 16 residues. Deletions cut 2 bases from V and 3 bases from J, with 14 bases between. The germline gives CDR1 MNHNS, CDR2 SASEGT. CDR3 nucleotide sequence: TGTGCCAGCAGTGAATTGGTGCTGCGGGTTGGAAACACCATATATTTT. Translating gives CASSELVLRVGNTIYF.

This clone was recorded once. The rearrangement joins TRBV29-1 to TRBJ1-2, with unresolved D. The CDR3 extends over 10 amino acids. The germline V and J ends were trimmed by 7 bases and 6 bases, with 9 bases remaining between them. CDR1 is SQVTM and CDR2 is ANQGSEA in the germline V gene. In DNA, the CDR3 is TGCAGCGCATTAGTGGATGGCTACACCTTC. It codes for CSALVDGYTF.

The CDR3 spells CASSESPRKETQYF. The CDR3 DNA sequence: TGCGCCAGCAGTGAGTCCCCCAGGAAAGAGACCCAGTACTTC. V is TRBV10-1 and J is TRBJ2-5; D is unclear. CDR3 length: 14 residues. CDR1 is WNHNN and CDR2 is SYGVQD in the germline V gene (reference sequence). The V gene lost 0 bases and the J gene lost 3 bases, with 8 bases spanning the gap.

J is TRBJ2-3 and V is TRBV19; 13 bases are shared with TRBD2. V shed 7 bases and J 5 bases; nucleotides not matched to a gene: 18. Germline V CDR1 and CDR2: LNHDA, SQIVND (reference sequence). This CDR3 has 19 residues. CDR3 sequence reads: CASTPETSGRTLRRDTQYF. As DNA, the CDR3 is TGTGCCAGTACCCCGGAGACTAGCGGGAGGACACTTCGGAGAGATACGCAGTATTTT.

This chain joins TRBV30 and TRBJ2-7; no clear D. Trimming took 7 bases from V and 2 from J, leaving 6 bases between them. There are 10 residues in the CDR3. Germline V CDR1 and CDR2: GTSNPN, SVGIG (reference sequence). CDR3 coding DNA: TGTGCCTCAGAGGCCTACGAGCAGTACTTC. It codes for CASEAYEQYF.

The rearrangement links TRBV6-4 to TRBJ2-1; weak D call: TRBD2 (6 bases). The CDR3 spans 15 residues. The germline V and J ends were trimmed by 2 bases and 7 bases, with 15 bases remaining between them. CDR1 is MRHNA and CDR2 is SNTAGT in the germline V gene. Written as DNA, the CDR3 is TGTGCCAGCAGTGACCCGGGTGCGGGACGGAATGAGCAGTTCTTC. Translating it yields CASSDPGAGRNEQFF.

The chain links TRBV18 to TRBJ2-7, with a tentative D call TRBD2 (6 bases). CDR3 length equals 15 residues. Trimming stripped 6 bases from V and 5 bases from J, with 20 bases between. Per the germline V gene, CDR1 is KGHSH and CDR2 is LQKENI. CDR3 DNA: TGTGCCAGCTCTTCCTCTTCGGACTACGGGCACGAGCAGTACTTC. It is translated as CASSSSSDYGHEQYF.

The chain combines TRBV19 with TRBJ2-7, with 11 bases fitting TRBD2. Trimming at V came to 4 bases and at J to 6 bases, leaving 5 bases not matched to a gene. The V gene's germline CDR1 is LNHDA and CDR2 SQIVND (reference sequence). This CDR3 comprises 14 residues. In DNA, the CDR3 is TGTGCCAGTAGTAAGATAGCGGGAGGGAGCGAGCAGTACTTC. Amino acid sequence: CASSKIAGGSEQYF.

The count of this clone is one. V and J are TRBV30 and TRBJ2-5; D is undetermined. With the DNA end fitting TRBJ2-7 better, the J assignment may be wrong. Germline CDR1 reads GTSNPN; CDR2 reads SVGIG (reference sequence). The CDR3 extends over 13 amino acids. The CDR3 DNA follows: TGTGCCTGGAGTAATGGGGACTCCTACGAGCAGTACTTC. As protein: CAWSNGDSYEQYF.

This clone occurred once. V gene TRBV28 combines with J gene TRBJ2-5; 13 nucleotides agree with TRBD2. This CDR3 contains 17 residues. Losses at the gene ends were 6 bases for V and 5 bases for J; bases not matched to a gene: 12. Germline V CDR1 and CDR2: MDHEN, SYDVKM. CDR3 nucleotides: TGTGCCAGCAGCAATAAAGGCGGACTAGCGGGAGAGGAGACCCAGTACTTC. Amino acid sequence: CASSNKGGLAGEETQYF.

The chain has TRBV19 and TRBJ1-5; D remains unclear. Deletions cut 4 bases from V and 0 bases from J, with 16 bases between. The germline V gene encodes CDR1 LNHDA and CDR2 SQIVND (reference sequence). The CDR3 runs 17 residues. DNA of the CDR3: TGTGCCAGTAGTAGGACTTCCAGGAGCTTTAGCAATCAGCCCCAGCATTTT. Protein product: CASSRTSRSFSNQPQHF.

CDR3 sequence reads: CAWTGGLNEQFF. CDR3 sequence (DNA): TGTGCCTGGACAGGGGGCTTGAATGAGCAGTTCTTC. The chain links TRBV30 to TRBJ2-1; 8 nucleotides align to TRBD1. Germline V gene sequence: CDR1 GTSNPN, CDR2 SVGIG (reference sequence). Losses at the gene ends were 4 bases for V and 7 bases for J; bases not matched to a gene: 3. The CDR3 totals 12 residues.

The V call is TRBV27, the J call TRBJ1-2; no clear D gene. Germline V gene data show CDR1 as MNHEY and CDR2 as SMNVEV (reference sequence). V lost 2 bases and J lost 8, with 15 bases in between. The length of the CDR3 is 14 residues. The CDR3 sequence: CASSLESTARGYTF. The CDR3 DNA reads as TGTGCCAGCAGTTTAGAGTCTACCGCGCGGGGCTACACCTTC.